This T cell receptor beta chain was profiled in a study of response to subunit inactivated influenza vaccine. The CDR3 spans 14 residues. V lost 5 bases to trimming and J lost 1 base, with 11 bases between them. Germline CDR1 reads SQVTM; CDR2 reads ANQGSEA. MiXCR, applied by TCRdb to the RT-PCR reads, yields one record per CDR3 protein. The profile shows 500,000 or so distinct CDR3 sequences, around 9.9% of them singletons. This clonotype was detected a few times. Its antigen is unknown. Overall study findings and caveats: The authors proposed limited new T cell recruitment per seasonal influenza vaccination.

This receptor was obtained from a man aged 45-60 years who received an inactivated influenza vaccine. The material was PBMCs from blood, obtained about 6 weeks after vaccination. This chain links TRBV29-1 with TRBJ2-2, with a tentative D call TRBD1 (5 bases). This CDR3 reads CSVTRTRNTGELFF. CDR3 sequence (DNA): TGCAGCGTTACCAGGACAAGGAACACCGGGGAGCTGTTTTTT.